The 25 T cell receptor beta chains presented below share a single source sample, sequenced in a study of technical replicates of blood from four donors. Using immunoSEQ multiplex PCR, the repertoire was profiled, and TCRdb retains in-frame clones only, with some absent. The table includes tens of thousands of clones, roughly 90% detected once. The specimen sequenced was PBMCs. Receptor source: a human donor in good health. Some clones in this sample may be carry-over from other donors' samples.

The J gene is TRBJ2-7, the V gene TRBV7-2, with TRBD2 matching over 9 bases. Unmatched junction bases numbered 8, after V lost 5 bases and J lost 0 bases. The CDR3 length is 16 residues. Germline V gives CDR1 SGHTA, CDR2 FQGNSA. CDR3 sequence reads: CASSLGGSGGSYEQYF. For the CDR3, the DNA is TGTGCCAGCAGCCTGGGTGGTAGCGGGGGCTCCTACGAGCAGTACTTC.

The chain links TRBV5-4 to TRBJ1-1; D gene uncertain. CDR1 is SGHNT and CDR2 is YYREEE in the germline V gene (reference sequence). Trimming removed 3 bases from V and 0 bases from J, with 12 bases in between. This CDR3 has 15 residues. DNA for the CDR3: TGTGCCAGCAGCTCGCCCGAGGGTTTGAACACTGAAGCTTTCTTT. Its protein product is CASSSPEGLNTEAFF.

V gene TRBV7-9 combines with J gene TRBJ2-5; D may be TRBD2 (7 bases). The CDR3 covers 16 residues. Between the trimmed V and J ends, which lost 2 bases and 5 bases, there was a span of 18 bases. Germline V gene data show CDR1 as SEHNR and CDR2 as FQNEAQ (reference sequence). This chain's CDR3 is CASSLRGGGSSETQYF. The CDR3 DNA sequence: TGTGCCAGCAGCTTAAGGGGAGGGGGGTCGAGCGAGACCCAGTACTTC.

V is TRBV11-2 and J is TRBJ2-7; 9 nucleotides line up with TRBD1. CDR1 and CDR2 from the germline V gene are SGHAT and FQNNGV. V was pared by 5 bases and J by 3 bases, with 8 bases of the junction left unmatched. The CDR3 is made up of 15 amino acids. CDR3 sequence reads: CASSPRGTGYYEQYF. CDR3 DNA sequence: TGTGCCAGCAGCCCAAGAGGGACAGGGTACTACGAGCAGTACTTC.

V usage is TRBV6-1 and J usage is TRBJ1-1; TRBD1 is a possible D gene (6 bases). Deletions cut 2 bases from V and 4 bases from J, with 14 bases between. The CDR3 is 15 amino acids. CDR1 and CDR2 from the germline V gene are MNHNS and SASEGT. CDR3 DNA: TGTGCCAGCAGTGAAAGGGGGGGGCTAGGCACTGAAGCTTTCTTT. As protein: CASSERGGLGTEAFF.

The count of this clone is one. The chain couples TRBV4-3 to TRBJ2-7; D possibly corresponds to TRBD2 (6 bases). CDR1 is LGHNA, CDR2 YSLEER, per germline. V dropped 1 base and J dropped 7 bases, with 14 bases sitting between them. The CDR3 is 14 amino acids. The DNA for the CDR3 is TGCGCCAGCAGCCAAGGGACGGGACTGGGGGAGCAGTACTTC. This encodes CASSQGTGLGEQYF.

The chain employs TRBV25-1 and TRBJ2-2, with TRBD2 identical over 14 bases. Losses at the gene ends were 2 bases for V and 0 bases for J; bases not matched to a gene: 2. CDR1 and CDR2 from the germline V gene are MGHDK and SYGVNS. The CDR3 has 18 amino acids. The CDR3 sequence: CASSEGTSGSSNTGELFF. CDR3 in DNA: TGTGCCAGCAGTGAAGGGACTAGCGGGAGCTCGAACACCGGGGAGCTGTTTTTT.

The CDR3 loop is CASSLQGASLGEQYF. CDR3 DNA: TGCGCCAGCAGCTTGCAAGGGGCGAGTCTTGGCGAGCAGTACTTC. The chain has TRBV5-1 and TRBJ2-7; possibly TRBD1 for D (5 bases). The CDR3 runs 15 residues. Trimming cost V 1 base and J 6 bases, with 17 bases left between them. The germline V gene has CDR1 SGHRS and CDR2 YFSETQ.

The V gene is TRBV6-5, the J gene TRBJ2-2; a weak D match, TRBD2 (6 bases). The length of the CDR3 is 16 residues. Germline V gene lookup returns CDR1 MNHEY and CDR2 SVGAGI. V shed 0 bases and J shed 0 bases, with 8 bases lying between them. The CDR3 DNA is TGTGCCAGCAGTTACTCCCCGGGGGCGAACACCGGGGAGCTGTTTTTT. Protein sequence: CASSYSPGANTGELFF.

The rearrangement links TRBV5-1 to TRBJ1-5; a possible D gene is TRBD1 (5 bases). In germline, CDR1 is SGHRS, CDR2 YFSETQ. CDR3 length: 15 amino acids. V gave up 4 bases and J gave up 4 bases, with 15 bases separating them. CDR3 region: CASSASTDPNQPQHF. The CDR3 DNA is TGCGCCAGCAGCGCCTCGACAGACCCTAATCAGCCCCAGCATTTT.

The V gene is TRBV7-9, the J gene TRBJ2-1, with 11 bases fitting TRBD2. This CDR3 comprises 16 residues. J lost 3 bases, V lost 5 bases, and 6 bases had no gene match. CDR1 is SEHNR, CDR2 FQNEAQ, per germline (reference sequence). CDR3 nucleotide sequence: TGTGCCAGCAGCCCCAGGGGACTAGCGGTCTACAATGAGCAGTTCTTC. Protein: CASSPRGLAVYNEQFF.

This chain connects TRBV7-2 to TRBJ2-1, with TRBD2 as a possible D gene (6 bases). This CDR3 region has 15 residues. The V and J ends lost 1 base and 4 bases respectively, with 11 bases between them. CDR1 and CDR2 from the germline V gene are SGHTA and FQGNSA. This CDR3 is CASSLEGTSYNEQFF. The CDR3 DNA reads TGTGCCAGCAGCTTAGAAGGGACTTCGTACAATGAGCAGTTCTTC. The full variable domain, completed using reference TRBV7-2 and TRBJ2-1, is GAGVSQSPSNKVTEKGKDVELRCDPISGHTALYWYRQSLGQGLEFLIYFQGNSAPDKSGLPSDRFSAERTGGSVSTLTIQRTQQEDSAVYLCASSLEGTSYNEQFFGPGTRLTVL.

The chain recombines TRBV7-9 with TRBJ2-7; TRBD2 matches at 9 bases. CDR3 size: 14 residues. V trimming: 4 bases; J trimming: 3 bases; junction bases outside the gene matches: 4. In germline, CDR1 is SEHNR, CDR2 FQNEAQ (reference sequence). The CDR3 DNA is TGTGCCAGCAGCTCCGGGACTAGCAGCTACGAGCAGTACTTC. It translates to CASSSGTSSYEQYF. The full variable domain, rest sourced from reference TRBV7-9 and TRBJ2-7, is DTGVSQNPRHKITKRGQNVTFRCDPISEHNRLYWYRQTLGQGPEFLTYFQNEAQLEKSRLLSDRFSAERPKGSFSTLEIQRTEQGDSAMYLCASSSGTSSYEQYFGPGTRLTVT.

The rearrangement links TRBV2 to TRBJ1-4; 9 positions match TRBD1. The junction had 3 bases not matched to a gene; V was cut back by 5 bases and J by 14 bases. The CDR3 loop spans 11 amino acids. Germline V gene lookup returns CDR1 SNHLY and CDR2 FYNNEI. The CDR3 is CASSTGGRLFF. In DNA, the CDR3 is TGTGCCAGCAGTACAGGGGGCAGGCTGTTTTTT.

The gene calls are TRBV10-3 and TRBJ2-4; a weak D match, TRBD1 (6 bases). Germline-derived CDR1 and CDR2 are ENHRY and SYGVKD. V gave up 4 bases and J gave up 3 bases, with 22 bases separating them. The CDR3 contains 18 residues. The DNA of the CDR3 is TGTGCCATCAGTGGGGGCTTAGGGGGTGGTAAAGACAAAAACATTCAGTACTTC. Its protein is CAISGGLGGGKDKNIQYF.

The rearrangement links TRBV29-1 to TRBJ1-1; 7 positions agree with TRBD1. The germline CDR1 and CDR2 sequences are SQVTM and ANQGSEA. The CDR3 contains 13 residues. The V and J ends lost 7 bases and 4 bases, in that order; junction bases with no gene match: 9. For the CDR3, the DNA is TGCAGCGCCGAACAGGGGAGGTTCACTGAAGCTTTCTTT. It codes for CSAEQGRFTEAFF. The full variable domain, in which reference TRBV29-1 and TRBJ1-1 provide the parts outside the CDR3, is SAVISQKPSRDICQRGTSLTIQCQVDSQVTMMFWYRQQPGQSLTLIATANQGSEATYESGFVIDKFPISRPNLTFSTLTVSNMSPEDSSIYLCSAEQGRFTEAFFGQGTRLTVV.

The rearrangement links TRBV29-1 to TRBJ2-3; D uncertain. The CDR3 contains 10 residues. V dropped 8 bases and J dropped 8 bases, with 11 bases sitting between them. Germline V lookup: CDR1 SQVTM, CDR2 ANQGSEA. In DNA, the CDR3 is TGCAGCTGTGTTAGCATTACGCAGTATTTT. Residues: CSCVSITQYF.

This sequence joins TRBV5-1 and TRBJ1-6; 8 nucleotides match TRBD1. CDR3 length: 16 amino acids. J lost 3 bases, V lost 2 bases, and 4 bases had no gene match. CDR1 SGHRS and CDR2 YFSETQ come from the germline V gene. CDR3 nucleotide sequence: TGCGCCAGCAGCTTAGGCGACAGGGGCTATAATTCACCCCTCCACTTT. Protein: CASSLGDRGYNSPLHF. Looking up the rest from reference TRBV5-1 and TRBJ1-6 gives the full variable domain: KAGVTQTPRYLIKTRGQQVTLSCSPISGHRSVSWYQQTPGQGLQFLFEYFSETQRNKGNFPGRFSGRQFSNSRSEMNVSTLELGDSALYLCASSLGDRGYNSPLHFGNGTRLTVT.

This sequence joins TRBV7-3 and TRBJ2-2, with 8 bases matching TRBD2. Trimming removed 5 bases from V and 7 bases from J; junction bases left unmatched: 6. The CDR3 sequence is 14 residues long. CDR1 and CDR2 from the germline V gene are SGHTA and FQGTGA. The CDR3 DNA reads as TGTGCCAGCAGCCTGACTAGCGTCGGCGGGGAGCTGTTTTTT. As protein: CASSLTSVGGELFF.

V is TRBV5-1 and J is TRBJ2-5, with 9 bases aligning to TRBD1. V shed 4 bases, J shed 1 base, and the junction held 8 bases outside the gene matches. The CDR3 is made up of 16 amino acids. Germline-derived CDR1 and CDR2 are SGHRS and YFSETQ. The CDR3 sequence: CASSLGTGNFQETQYF. The CDR3 region has the DNA TGCGCCAGCAGCCTAGGGACAGGGAACTTCCAAGAGACCCAGTACTTC.

The V call is TRBV18, the J call TRBJ2-3; 9 bases are a match to TRBD2. CDR1 and CDR2 from the germline V gene are KGHSH and LQKENI. J was trimmed by 5 bases and V by 0 bases; bases with no gene match: 15. The CDR3 is 19 amino acids. The CDR3 nucleotides read TGTGCCAGCTCACCACCACCTTCGAAAAGCGGGGGGTTCGGAGATACGCAGTATTTT. This encodes CASSPPPSKSGGFGDTQYF.

CDR3 bases: TGTGCCAGCAGCCAAGTGGTCGGCGGGGAGCTGTTTTTT. It encodes CASSQVVGGELFF. The chain uses TRBV14 and TRBJ2-2; D remains ambiguous. V was pared by 1 base and J by 7 bases, with 7 bases between. CDR3 size: 13 residues. From germline, CDR1 is SGHDN and CDR2 FVKESK. Supplemented by reference TRBV14 and TRBJ2-2, the full variable domain reads EAGVTQFPSHSVIEKGQTVTLRCDPISGHDNLYWYRRVMGKEIKFLLHFVKESKQDESGMPNNRFLAERTGGTYSTLKVQPAELEDSGVYFCASSQVVGGELFFGEGSRLTVL.

The J gene is TRBJ2-2, the V gene TRBV7-9; TRBD2 matches at 7 bases. CDR1 SEHNR and CDR2 FQNEAQ come from the germline V gene (reference sequence). Germline trimming cut 4 bases from V and 4 bases from J; bases unmatched to any gene: 6. There are 15 residues in the CDR3. The CDR3 is CASSSVGLPTGELFF. In nucleotides, the CDR3 is TGTGCCAGCAGCTCCGTGGGACTACCCACCGGGGAGCTGTTTTTT. Supplemented by reference TRBV7-9 and TRBJ2-2, the full variable domain reads DTGVSQNPRHKITKRGQNVTFRCDPISEHNRLYWYRQTLGQGPEFLTYFQNEAQLEKSRLLSDRFSAERPKGSFSTLEIQRTEQGDSAMYLCASSSVGLPTGELFFGEGSRLTVL.

The rearrangement links TRBV2 to TRBJ1-5; 8 bases are a match to TRBD1. This CDR3 spans 14 amino acids. The V gene's germline CDR1 is SNHLY and CDR2 FYNNEI. After removal of 6 bases from V and 7 bases from J, the junction contained 8 bases not matched to a gene. The CDR3 DNA sequence: TGTGCCAGCAGGGCGGCAGGGGGCACCCAGCCCCAGCATTTT. It specifies CASRAAGGTQPQHF.

The chain is built from TRBV5-4 and TRBJ2-3, with D perhaps TRBD2 (5 bases). The CDR3 spans 15 residues. Germline V lookup: CDR1 SGHNT, CDR2 YYREEE (reference sequence). V was clipped by 1 base and J by 2 bases, with 11 bases between them. CDR3 sequence reads: CASSLRWGDTDTQYF. As DNA, the CDR3 is TGTGCCAGCAGCTTGCGGTGGGGAGACACAGATACGCAGTATTTT. Supplemented by reference TRBV5-4 and TRBJ2-3, the full variable domain reads ETGVTQSPTHLIKTRGQQVTLRCSSQSGHNTVSWYQQALGQGPQFIFQYYREEENGRGNFPPRFSGLQFPNYSSELNVNALELDDSALYLCASSLRWGDTDTQYFGPGTRLTVL.